Below are 7 T cell receptor beta chains sequenced from a single sample in a study of blood T cells in healthy people across ages. Primed by a sample-barcoded 5' primer and a J-beta primer mix, a second PCR proceeded for 7 to 11 cycles. TCRdb used MiXCR to reprocess the 5' RACE reads, holding one entry per CDR3 protein. This table has about 900,000 distinct CDR3 sequences, roughly 60% appearing once. What was sequenced was blood. The receptors derive from a man aged 25-40 years in good health.

V gene TRBV2 combines with J gene TRBJ1-4; D possibly corresponds to TRBD1 (6 bases). Germline V gene data show CDR1 as SNHLY and CDR2 as FYNNEI. Between the trimmed V and J ends, which lost 10 bases and 5 bases, there was a span of 17 bases. This CDR3 comprises 14 residues. The CDR3 DNA reads as TGTGCCACCAACAGGGAGGGGGAGAATGAAAAACTGTTTTTT. Its translation is CATNREGENEKLFF.

V usage is TRBV9 and J usage is TRBJ2-3; 11 bases align to TRBD1. The CDR3 consists of 16 residues. Germline V CDR1 and CDR2: SGDLS, YYNGEE. V was pared by 0 bases and J by 4 bases, with 4 bases of the junction left unmatched. This CDR3 is CASSVGTGGRSDTQYF. As DNA, the CDR3 is TGTGCCAGCAGCGTAGGGACAGGGGGCAGGTCAGATACGCAGTATTTT.

A few counts support this clonotype. The V gene is TRBV12-3 or TRBV12-4, the J gene TRBJ1-2; 7 bases agree with TRBD1. J was trimmed by 0 bases and V by 5 bases; bases with no gene match: 6. This CDR3 contains 15 residues. CDR3 DNA sequence: TGTGCCAGCAGTCCATCAGGGGGAGCTAACTATGGCTACACCTTC. Protein product: CASSPSGGANYGYTF.

The V gene is TRBV24-1, the J gene TRBJ2-3, with 7 positions matching TRBD2. This CDR3 has 12 residues. The V gene end was trimmed by 10 bases and the J gene end by 3 bases; junction bases not matched to a gene: 3. Germline V gene data show CDR1 as KGHDR and CDR2 as SFDVKD. The CDR3 spells CATGGRTDTQYF. The CDR3 coding sequence is TGTGCCACGGGGGGGAGGACAGATACGCAGTATTTT.

The chain links TRBV7-2 to TRBJ2-1; 7 positions match TRBD2. The CDR3 contains 16 residues. V lost 2 bases and J lost 4; bases outside the gene matches: 8. Germline V gives CDR1 SGHTA, CDR2 FQGNSA. The DNA for the CDR3 is TGTGCCAGCAGCTTACCACTAGCGAGATATTACAATGAGCAGTTCTTC. It codes for CASSLPLARYYNEQFF. The full variable domain, its missing parts supplied by reference TRBV7-2 and TRBJ2-1, is GAGVSQSPSNKVTEKGKDVELRCDPISGHTALYWYRQSLGQGLEFLIYFQGNSAPDKSGLPSDRFSAERTGGSVSTLTIQRTQQEDSAVYLCASSLPLARYYNEQFFGPGTRLTVL.

The chain combines TRBV4-3 with TRBJ2-7; 9 bases line up with TRBD1. The CDR3 consists of 15 residues. CDR1 and CDR2 from the germline V gene are LGHNA and YSLEER. Unmatched junction bases numbered 4, after V lost 3 bases and J lost 1 base. The CDR3 nucleotides are TGCGCCAGCAGCCAGAGACAGGGGGTGTCCTACGAGCAGTACTTC. It encodes CASSQRQGVSYEQYF.

The chain joins TRBV20-1 to TRBJ2-1, with D uncertain. Per germline, CDR1 DFQATT and CDR2 SNEGSKA (reference sequence). Trimming pared 5 bases from V and 10 bases from J, leaving 12 bases between. The CDR3 is 11 residues long. The DNA of the CDR3 is TGCAGTGCTCCGGTGAGTCCAGAGCAGTTCTTC. Its translation: CSAPVSPEQFF.